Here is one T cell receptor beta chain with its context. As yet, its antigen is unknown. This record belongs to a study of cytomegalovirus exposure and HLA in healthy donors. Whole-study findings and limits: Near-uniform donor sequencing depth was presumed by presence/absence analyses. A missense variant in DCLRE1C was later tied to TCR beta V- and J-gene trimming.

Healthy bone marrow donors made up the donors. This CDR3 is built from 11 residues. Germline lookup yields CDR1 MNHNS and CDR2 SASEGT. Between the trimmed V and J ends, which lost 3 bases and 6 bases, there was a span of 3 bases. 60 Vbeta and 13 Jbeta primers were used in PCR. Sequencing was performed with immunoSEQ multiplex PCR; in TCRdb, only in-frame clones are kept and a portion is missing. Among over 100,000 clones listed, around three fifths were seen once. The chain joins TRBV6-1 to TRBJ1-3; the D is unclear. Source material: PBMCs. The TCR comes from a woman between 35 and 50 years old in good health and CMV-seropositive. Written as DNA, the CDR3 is TGTGCCAGCAGTGACTTAAACACCATATATTTT. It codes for CASSDLNTIYF.